The source of this T cell receptor (beta chain) is a study of CD8 T cells in ankylosing spondylitis. Study results and limitations: Reportedly, matched ankylosing spondylitis synovial fluid was significantly enriched for disease-linked clones. Several of the motif variants were reported before in synovial fluid and blood from reactive arthritis. It appeared that ankylosing spondylitis blood was characterized by a TCR beta motif of several highly homologous variants. Disease-linked clones bore a CD8+ phenotype and were relatively rare in peripheral blood.

The CDR3 consists of 15 residues. V dropped 5 bases and J dropped 1; count of bases not matched to a gene: 5. The germline gives CDR1 LNHDA, CDR2 SQIVND (reference sequence). For TCR beta, libraries came from quantitative 5'-RACE with molecular barcodes. TCRdb passed the 5' RACE reads through MiXCR, listing each CDR3 protein once. Of approximately 540,000 distinct CDR3 sequences in the sample, about an eighth were seen once. This clonotype came up a few times. Its target is not known. The chain combines TRBV19 with TRBJ2-7, with 10 positions matching TRBD1. The source of this sequence is a male donor with ankylosing spondylitis. Sequencing used blood, either unsorted or a sorted T cell fraction (not recorded which). CDR3 in DNA: TGTGCCAGTAGTGGGCCGGGACAGGGGTCCTACGAGCAGTACTTC. Translation gives CASSGPGQGSYEQYF.